This TCR beta chain was sequenced in a study of response to subunit inactivated influenza vaccine. On this clonotype: Its specificity is unknown.

TCRdb processed the RT-PCR reads anew with MiXCR; each CDR3 protein has one entry. The sample consists of about 520,000 distinct CDR3 sequences, 25% of them appearing once. V dropped 4 bases and J dropped 6; count of bases not matched to a gene: 5. This CDR3 is 14 amino acids long. CDR1 ENHRY and CDR2 SYGVKD come from the germline V gene. General study results and limits: Each seasonal flu vaccination may recruit only limited new T cells, authors suggested.

This clonotype originated in a man aged 45-65 years who received an inactivated influenza vaccine. J is TRBJ2-3 and V is TRBV10-3, with 9 bases matching TRBD2. This sample comprised CD4+ T cells sorted from PBMCs, obtained about 5 days after vaccination. CDR3 nucleotides: TGTGCCATCAGTGCAGCGGGAGGTCGGGATACGCAGTATTTT. Translating it yields CAISAAGGRDTQYF.